These 21 T cell receptor beta chains originate from one sample sequenced in a study of blood T cell repertoires in COVID-19. Repertoires were generated with immunoSEQ multiplex PCR, while TCRdb's copy carries only in-frame clones and drops some. The sample holds around 130,000 clones, around 87% seen once. Source material: peripheral blood. These receptors were taken from a woman in her sixties or seventies with acute or convalescent COVID-19.

This chain links TRBV5-8 with TRBJ1-2; TRBD1 aligns across 8 bases. The CDR3 is 15 residues long. The germline V gene has CDR1 SGHTS and CDR2 YDEGEE. J gave up 3 bases and V 0 bases, and 4 bases lay outside the gene matches. Here the CDR3 reads CASSLGQGWYYGYTF. CDR3 DNA: TGTGCCAGCAGCTTGGGACAGGGGTGGTACTATGGCTACACCTTC.

The chain couples TRBV6-5 to TRBJ1-6; D gene ambiguous. Trimming took 6 bases from V and 10 from J, leaving 13 bases between them. In germline, CDR1 is MNHEY, CDR2 SVGAGI. The CDR3 extends over 13 amino acids. The CDR3 reads CASSLADRSPLHF. The CDR3 coding sequence is TGTGCCAGCAGCTTGGCAGATCGCTCACCCCTCCACTTT.

This clone was seen a single time. The chain employs TRBV6-6 and TRBJ1-5; no clear D. The V gene's germline CDR1 is MNHNY and CDR2 SVGAGI (reference sequence). V lost 0 bases and J 7 bases, leaving 10 bases between the germline ends. This CDR3 comprises 14 residues. The CDR3 DNA reads TGTGCCAGCAGTTACTCGAGTGTGAGACAGCCCCAGCATTTT. Translation gives CASSYSSVRQPQHF.

CDR3 residues: CASSLAGLAGVADTQYF. The CDR3, as DNA: TGTGCCAGCAGCTTGGCCGGACTAGCGGGAGTCGCGGATACGCAGTATTTT. The V call is TRBV5-4, the J call TRBJ2-3, with TRBD2 identical over 13 bases. The CDR3 consists of 17 residues. After removal of 0 bases from V and 6 bases from J, the junction contained 7 bases not matched to a gene. CDR1 SGHNT and CDR2 YYREEE come from the germline V gene (reference sequence).

This clone was counted between two and nine times. The chain recombines TRBV2 with TRBJ2-7; possibly TRBD2 for D (6 bases). Per germline, CDR1 SNHLY and CDR2 FYNNEI. Trimming cost V 2 bases and J 7 bases, with 12 bases left between them. This CDR3 is 13 amino acids long. CDR3 nucleotides: TGTGCCAGCAGTGAAAACCCGGCGGGGGAGCAGTACTTC. Translating gives CASSENPAGEQYF.

The J gene is TRBJ1-3, the V gene TRBV18, with 9 bases aligning to TRBD1. V trimming: 3 bases; J trimming: 3 bases; junction bases outside the gene matches: 6. The CDR3 spans 16 residues. Germline V CDR1 and CDR2: KGHSH, LQKENI. CDR3 DNA: TGTGCCAGCTCACCGACCGGGACAGGGAATGGAAACACCATATATTTT. Translated, it gives CASSPTGTGNGNTIYF. The variable domain in full, completed from reference TRBV18 and TRBJ1-3, reads NAGVMQNPRHLVRRRGQEARLRCSPMKGHSHVYWYRQLPEEGLKFMVYLQKENIIDESGMPKERFSAEFPKEGPSILRIQQVVRGDSAAYFCASSPTGTGNGNTIYFGEGSWLTVV.

The chain links TRBV27 to TRBJ1-4; tentative D call: TRBD1 (5 bases). Trimming pared 3 bases from V and 3 bases from J, leaving 8 bases between. The germline V gene has CDR1 MNHEY and CDR2 SMNVEV (reference sequence). This CDR3 region has 14 residues. CDR3 region: CASSFGGPNEKLFF. The CDR3 region has the DNA TGTGCCAGCAGTTTCGGGGGTCCTAATGAAAAACTGTTTTTT.

V usage is TRBV7-9 and J usage is TRBJ2-1; possibly TRBD1 for D (5 bases). Looked up from germline, CDR1 is SEHNR and CDR2 is FQNEAQ (reference sequence). The CDR3 loop spans 15 amino acids. The germline V and J ends were trimmed by 5 bases and 4 bases, with 15 bases remaining between them. The CDR3 DNA sequence: TGTGCCAGCAGCCCTGACAGTCGGCTTTACAATGAGCAGTTCTTC. Translating it yields CASSPDSRLYNEQFF.

The chain joins TRBV4-1 to TRBJ1-5; 8 bases map to TRBD1. The CDR3 is 17 amino acids. V was clipped by 1 base and J by 3 bases; unmatched bases: 8. Germline-derived CDR1 and CDR2 are MGHRA and YSYEKL. For the CDR3, the DNA is TGCGCCAGCAGCCAAGCCGGGACAGGTGGTTACAATCAGCCCCAGCATTTT. Its protein product is CASSQAGTGGYNQPQHF.

This clone was seen a single time. V and J are TRBV2 and TRBJ2-7; 11 bases match TRBD2. V dropped 6 bases and J dropped 2; count of bases not matched to a gene: 15. The CDR3 covers 18 residues. The germline CDR1 and CDR2 sequences are SNHLY and FYNNEI. The DNA of the CDR3 is TGTGCCAGCAGAGACTTTACTAGTCTAGCGGGAGGCGCCTACGAGCAGTACTTC. Residues: CASRDFTSLAGGAYEQYF.

V usage is TRBV10-3 and J usage is TRBJ1-6; D possibly corresponds to TRBD1 (5 bases). The CDR3 covers 13 residues. Germline assignment: CDR1 ENHRY and CDR2 SYGVKD. V lost 4 bases and J lost 7, with 8 bases in between. The CDR3: CAISGTTNSPLHF. For the CDR3, the DNA is TGTGCCATCAGTGGGACAACAAATTCACCCCTCCACTTT.

The chain links TRBV7-9 to TRBJ1-2; TRBD1 is a possible D gene (6 bases). Germline V gene data show CDR1 as SEHNR and CDR2 as FQNEAQ (reference sequence). CDR3 length equals 13 residues. Trimming stripped 5 bases from V and 3 bases from J, with 10 bases between. The CDR3, as DNA: TGTGCCAGCAGCACCCGACAGGACTATGGCTACACCTTC. Amino acids: CASSTRQDYGYTF.

The rearrangement joins TRBV7-6 to TRBJ2-2, with 8 positions matching TRBD2. Germline CDR1 and CDR2: SGHVS and FNYEAQ. Trimming removed 1 base from V and 4 bases from J; junction bases left unmatched: 8. The CDR3 contains 17 residues. The CDR3 here is CASSLGGGRGATGELFF. Written as DNA, the CDR3 is TGTGCCAGCAGCTTAGGCGGGGGGCGAGGAGCCACCGGGGAGCTGTTTTTT.

This clone was picked up one time. The V gene is TRBV6-5, the J gene TRBJ2-7; 10 positions agree with TRBD2. The length of the CDR3 is 14 residues. CDR1 and CDR2 from the germline V gene are MNHEY and SVGAGI. Trimming at V came to 6 bases and at J to 1 base, leaving 3 bases not matched to a gene. The CDR3, as DNA: TGTGCCAGCAGCCAACTAGCGGGGTCCTACGAGCAGTACTTC. Translating it yields CASSQLAGSYEQYF.

This rearrangement joins TRBV18 to TRBJ2-5; 8 bases are a match to TRBD1. Trimming removed 1 base from V and 4 bases from J; junction bases left unmatched: 5. Germline CDR1 is KGHSH and CDR2 is LQKENI. The CDR3 covers 15 residues. The CDR3 reads CASSPRRTGIETQYF. The CDR3, as DNA: TGTGCCAGCTCACCACGCCGGACAGGGATAGAGACCCAGTACTTC.

The chain uses TRBV28 and TRBJ2-7; D gene unclear. The V and J ends lost 3 bases and 0 bases respectively, with 15 bases between them. This CDR3 has 16 residues. The V gene's germline CDR1 is MDHEN and CDR2 SYDVKM. In DNA, the CDR3 is TGTGCCAGCAGTTTTATGACGGCAGCGAGCTCCTACGAGCAGTACTTC. Translating it yields CASSFMTAASSYEQYF.

The genes are TRBV27 and TRBJ2-1, with a possible D match to TRBD2 (5 bases). Germline CDR1 and CDR2: MNHEY and SMNVEV (reference sequence). The CDR3 contains 16 residues. Trimming stripped 5 bases from V and 4 bases from J, with 18 bases between. The CDR3 DNA is TGTGCCAGCAGTCTATTTGGGTCAGAGCGGTACAATGAGCAGTTCTTC. It encodes CASSLFGSERYNEQFF.

The chain is built from TRBV18 and TRBJ1-1; D may be TRBD1 (6 bases). V lost 3 bases to trimming and J lost 2 bases, with 25 bases between them. The CDR3 has 19 residues. CDR1 is KGHSH and CDR2 is LQKENI in the germline V gene. In DNA form, the CDR3 reads TGTGCCAGCTCACCCATAGGTACAGGGAGATTAATTGGTAACACTGAAGCTTTCTTT. As protein: CASSPIGTGRLIGNTEAFF.

The V call is TRBV28, the J call TRBJ2-7, with a possible D match to TRBD2 (5 bases). V lost 6 bases to trimming and J lost 1 base, with 10 bases between them. Germline assignment: CDR1 MDHEN and CDR2 SYDVKM. The CDR3 runs 13 residues. CDR3 DNA: TGTGCCAGCAGACCATCGGGGTCCTACGAGCAGTACTTC. Its translation: CASRPSGSYEQYF.

The chain uses TRBV29-1 and TRBJ2-3, with 12 positions matching TRBD2. The junction had 3 bases not matched to a gene; V was cut back by 3 bases and J by 2 bases. The CDR3 is 15 amino acids. Germline loops: CDR1 SQVTM, CDR2 ANQGSEA. This chain's CDR3 is CSVDGLAGLTDTQYF. Here the CDR3 DNA reads TGCAGCGTTGATGGACTAGCGGGACTCACAGATACGCAGTATTTT.

With respect to this clone: The junction shows a germline mismatch at one end, possibly a read error. The rearrangement links TRBV28 to TRBJ2-1; 8 nucleotides line up with TRBD2. Germline V gives CDR1 MDHEN, CDR2 SYDVKM. The CDR3 length is 15 residues. CDR3 DNA: TGTGCCAGCAGTTTGTCTAGCGGGCCCTATAATGAGCAGTTCTTC. Translating it yields CASSLSSGPYNEQFF.